This TCR beta chain was obtained from a study of blood T cell repertoires in COVID-19. The CDR3 consists of 15 residues. The germline V gene has CDR1 MNHEY and CDR2 SVGAGI. Trimming pared 3 bases from V and 2 bases from J, leaving 12 bases between. Under the authors' procedure: Reference gene primer amplification yielded estimated nucleated cell counts. Here immunoSEQ multiplex PCR was the method, and the copy in TCRdb shows in-frame clones only, minus some. V and J calls and clone size are copied from that table; D and trimming were computed from the DNA. The data show some 95,000 clones, with over 70% seen just once and around 9% held by the top ten.

V and J are TRBV6-5 and TRBJ2-3; weak D call: TRBD2 (6 bases). Sequencing was done on a sample of peripheral blood. This clonotype originated in a man aged 50-60 years who had recovered from COVID-19. The CDR3: CASSYGGTNTDTQYF. Here the CDR3 DNA reads TGTGCCAGCAGTTATGGGGGGACGAACACAGATACGCAGTATTTT.